The 13 T cell receptor beta chains below all came from one sample that was sequenced in a study of T cell repertoires in cytomegalovirus infection. TCRdb reanalysed the reads using MiXCR and keeps one entry per CDR3 protein. Of 250,000 to 300,000 distinct CDR3 sequences listed, about 25% are singletons. Specimen: PBMCs. These receptor sequences come from a human donor in good health (CMV status not recorded). Some clones in this sample may be carry-over from other donors' samples.

This clonotype has only a few counts. V usage is TRBV14 and J usage is TRBJ1-4; D unclear. Germline lookup yields CDR1 SGHDN and CDR2 FVKESK. Trimming stripped 0 bases from V and 1 base from J, with 3 bases between. This CDR3 is built from 14 residues. CDR3 DNA: TGTGCCAGCAGCCAAGACCGAACTAATGAAAAACTGTTTTTT. This gives the protein CASSQDRTNEKLFF.

This sequence joins TRBV7-2 and TRBJ2-3, with 9 bases identical to TRBD1. The CDR3 totals 15 residues. The V gene end was trimmed by 5 bases and the J gene end by 7 bases; junction bases not matched to a gene: 10. The germline gives CDR1 SGHTA, CDR2 FQGNSA. The CDR3 is CASSTGQGKGNTQYF. Written as DNA, the CDR3 is TGTGCCAGCAGCACCGGACAGGGGAAAGGAAATACGCAGTATTTT.

This clonotype was detected once. The genes are TRBV7-2 and TRBJ2-7; 11 bases align to TRBD1. Unmatched junction bases numbered 10, after V lost 5 bases and J lost 4 bases. In germline, CDR1 is SGHTA, CDR2 FQGNSA. The CDR3 runs to 16 residues. This chain's CDR3 is CASSETTGDRGYEQYF. The CDR3 DNA reads TGTGCCAGCAGCGAAACGACCGGGGACAGGGGGTACGAGCAGTACTTC. The variable domain in full, completed from reference TRBV7-2 and TRBJ2-7, reads GAGVSQSPSNKVTEKGKDVELRCDPISGHTALYWYRQSLGQGLEFLIYFQGNSAPDKSGLPSDRFSAERTGGSVSTLTIQRTQQEDSAVYLCASSETTGDRGYEQYFGPGTRLTVT.

This clonotype was seen more than once but under ten times. CDR3 in amino acids: CSVDGGTEAFF. The CDR3 DNA sequence: TGCAGCGTTGATGGGGGCACTGAAGCTTTCTTT. This rearrangement joins TRBV29-1 to TRBJ1-1; D is possibly TRBD1 (5 bases). CDR1 and CDR2 (germline): SQVTM, ANQGSEA. The CDR3 totals 11 residues. Trimming took 3 bases from V and 4 from J, leaving 6 bases between them. The whole variable domain, filled in from reference TRBV29-1 and TRBJ1-1, reads SAVISQKPSRDICQRGTSLTIQCQVDSQVTMMFWYRQQPGQSLTLIATANQGSEATYESGFVIDKFPISRPNLTFSTLTVSNMSPEDSSIYLCSVDGGTEAFFGQGTRLTVV.

There are a few counts of this clonotype. The chain carries TRBV19 and TRBJ2-3; 9 positions match TRBD2. CDR3 length equals 14 residues. Germline CDR1 and CDR2: LNHDA and SQIVND (reference sequence). The J segment lost 5 bases and the V segment lost 6 bases, leaving 6 bases of the junction unmatched. The CDR3 spells CASSPAGGKDTQYF. CDR3 nucleotides: TGTGCCAGTAGCCCAGCGGGGGGAAAAGATACGCAGTATTTT.

The chain links TRBV3-1 to TRBJ2-5; weak D call: TRBD1 (5 bases). Germline V gene sequence: CDR1 LGHDT, CDR2 YNNKEL (reference sequence). Between the trimmed V and J ends, which lost 0 bases and 6 bases, there was a span of 14 bases. The CDR3 loop spans 15 amino acids. CDR3 protein: CASSQDLQGSQTQYF. Written as DNA, the CDR3 is TGTGCCAGCAGCCAAGACCTGCAGGGAAGCCAGACCCAGTACTTC.

This clonotype was seen only a few times. The rearrangement links TRBV6-1 to TRBJ1-2; TRBD1 is a possible D gene (5 bases). V lost 6 bases and J lost 4, with 15 bases in between. This CDR3 comprises 14 residues. The germline V gene encodes CDR1 MNHNS and CDR2 SASEGT. CDR3 sequence reads: CASSSTGESYGYTF. The CDR3 DNA follows: TGTGCCAGCAGCTCTACGGGGGAGTCCTATGGCTACACCTTC.

The rearrangement links TRBV12-3 or TRBV12-4 to TRBJ2-1; no clear D gene. Trimming removed 6 bases from V and 6 bases from J, with 9 bases in between. The CDR3 is made up of 12 amino acids. The CDR3 here is CASRGEFNEQFF. CDR3 in DNA: TGTGCCAGCAGAGGAGAGTTCAATGAGCAGTTCTTC.

This clonotype has just a few counts. This sequence joins TRBV2 and TRBJ2-1, with 8 bases that match TRBD1. V lost 11 bases and J lost 12; bases outside the gene matches: 3. The CDR3 loop spans 9 amino acids. Germline CDR1 and CDR2: SNHLY and FYNNEI. The CDR3 DNA is TGTGCCTTAGGGACAGGGCAGTTCTTC. Translating gives CALGTGQFF.

This clonotype was found a few times. The chain carries TRBV7-2 and TRBJ1-5; 8 nucleotides align to TRBD1. The V and J ends lost 6 bases and 6 bases, in that order; junction bases with no gene match: 7. Germline CDR1 and CDR2: SGHTA and FQGNSA. The CDR3 sequence is 14 residues long. CDR3 DNA: TGTGCCAGCAGTTCTAGGACAGGGAGTCAGCCCCAGCATTTT. Its protein is CASSSRTGSQPQHF.

This chain joins TRBV20-1 and TRBJ2-3; 10 nucleotides align to TRBD2. The CDR3 runs to 14 residues. Germline CDR1 and CDR2: DFQATT and SNEGSKA (reference sequence). The V segment lost 6 bases and the J segment 6 bases; nucleotides outside the gene matches: 9. The CDR3 nucleotides read TGCAGTGCCAGTATAGCGGGGGGATCCGATACGCAGTATTTT. Protein: CSASIAGGSDTQYF.

There are many counts of this clonotype. V gene TRBV11-2 combines with J gene TRBJ2-3, with 16 bases identical to TRBD2. This CDR3 has 17 amino acids. In germline, CDR1 is SGHAT, CDR2 FQNNGV. Losses at the gene ends were 4 bases for V and 10 bases for J; bases not matched to a gene: 11. The CDR3 region is CASSSGLAGGLGVAQYF. In DNA, the CDR3 is TGTGCCAGCAGCTCGGGACTAGCGGGAGGGCTCGGGGTGGCGCAGTATTTT.

The table lists this clonotype with a few counts. The chain has TRBV6-5 and TRBJ2-2; no definite D call. The CDR3 runs 17 residues. V gave up 2 bases and J gave up 3 bases, with 16 bases separating them. Germline assignment: CDR1 MNHEY and CDR2 SVGAGI. The CDR3 coding sequence is TGTGCCAGCAGTTACCCGGCACGGCCCGTGGACACCGGGGAGCTGTTTTTT. Translating it yields CASSYPARPVDTGELFF.